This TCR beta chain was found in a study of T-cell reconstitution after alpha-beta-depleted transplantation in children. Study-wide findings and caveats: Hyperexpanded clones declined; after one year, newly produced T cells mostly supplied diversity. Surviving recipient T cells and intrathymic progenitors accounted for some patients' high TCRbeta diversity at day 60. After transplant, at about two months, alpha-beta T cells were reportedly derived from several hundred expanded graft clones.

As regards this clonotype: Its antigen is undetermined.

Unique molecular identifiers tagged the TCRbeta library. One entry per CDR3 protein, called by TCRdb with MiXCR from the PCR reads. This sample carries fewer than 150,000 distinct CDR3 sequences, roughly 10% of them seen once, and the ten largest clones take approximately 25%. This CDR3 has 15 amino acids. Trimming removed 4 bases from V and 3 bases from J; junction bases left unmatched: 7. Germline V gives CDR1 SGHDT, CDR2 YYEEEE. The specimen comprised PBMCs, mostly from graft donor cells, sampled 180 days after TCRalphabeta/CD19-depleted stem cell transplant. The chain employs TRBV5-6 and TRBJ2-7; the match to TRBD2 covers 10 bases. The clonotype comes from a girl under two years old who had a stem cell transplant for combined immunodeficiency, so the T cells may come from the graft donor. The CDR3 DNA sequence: TGTGCCAGCAGCATACCGGGACTAGCGAGCTACGAGCAGTACTTC. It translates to CASSIPGLASYEQYF. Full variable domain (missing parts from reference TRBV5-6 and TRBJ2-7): DAGVTQSPTHLIKTRGQQVTLRCSPKSGHDTVSWYQQALGQGPQFIFQYYEEEERQRGNFPDRFSGHQFPNYSSELNVNALLLGDSALYLCASSIPGLASYEQYFGPGTRLTVT.